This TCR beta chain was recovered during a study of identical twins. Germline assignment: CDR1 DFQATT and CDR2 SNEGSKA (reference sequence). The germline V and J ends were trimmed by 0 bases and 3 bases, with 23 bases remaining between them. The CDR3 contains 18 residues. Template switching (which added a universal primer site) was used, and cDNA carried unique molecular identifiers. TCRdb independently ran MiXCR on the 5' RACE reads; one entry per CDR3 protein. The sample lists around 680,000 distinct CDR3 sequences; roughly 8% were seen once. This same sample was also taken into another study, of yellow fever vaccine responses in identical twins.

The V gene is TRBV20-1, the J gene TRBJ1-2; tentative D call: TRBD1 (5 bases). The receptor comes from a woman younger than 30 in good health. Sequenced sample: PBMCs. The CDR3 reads CSARDFANVGRAYYGYTF. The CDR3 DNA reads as TGCAGTGCTAGAGATTTTGCCAACGTCGGCAGGGCTTACTATGGCTACACCTTC.